The rows below give T cell receptor beta chains drawn from one sample of a study of T cells in Graves' hyperthyroidism and ophthalmopathy. TCRdb itself ran the multiplex PCR reads through MiXCR, one entry per CDR3 protein. The data show hundreds of thousands of distinct CDR3 sequences, with over 20% seen just once and roughly a third held by the top ten. Sequenced: blood. Receptors were obtained from a middle-aged woman with Graves' ophthalmopathy. CDR3s include the opening cysteine and the closing phenylalanine or tryptophan. D genes are given only for firm matches.

CDR3aa	v_gene	j_gene	d_gene
CASSLSVGGALETQYF	TRBV7-8	TRBJ2-5	TRBD1
CASSSGSRYTF	TRBV6-2/TRBV6-3	TRBJ1-2	.
CASSPQTGSYEQYF	TRBV7-2	TRBJ2-7	TRBD1
CASSRGGLASREQYF	TRBV13	TRBJ2-7	TRBD2
CASSLGFGANYGYTF	TRBV11-2	TRBJ1-2	.
CASSVERGSYEQYF	TRBV9	TRBJ2-7	TRBD2
CASSDIGAYGYTF	TRBV6-1	TRBJ1-2	.
CSAPTGGMKETQYF	TRBV20-1	TRBJ2-5	TRBD1
CASSLAGGAGETQYF	TRBV7-3	TRBJ2-5	TRBD2
CASSSLSSPLHF	TRBV12-3/TRBV12-4	TRBJ1-6	.
CSVEDRDTGNGAQYF	TRBV29-1	TRBJ2-5	.
CASSFTGTSPEQYF	TRBV12-3/TRBV12-4	TRBJ2-7	TRBD2
CSVGQLSNQPQHF	TRBV20-1	TRBJ1-5	.
CASSGLYSGPQHF	TRBV6-1	TRBJ1-5	.
CASSSASYEQYF	TRBV19	TRBJ2-7	.
CASSEGPYQETQYF	TRBV19	TRBJ2-5	.
CASSYRGEGAEQYF	TRBV28	TRBJ2-7	TRBD1
CASSLIQGPQPQHF	TRBV19	TRBJ1-5	.
CSVEDGTGLYEQYF	TRBV29-1	TRBJ2-7	.
CASSLVRQGPETQYF	TRBV7-2	TRBJ2-5	TRBD1
CASSPYFSGSSYEQYF	TRBV4-1	TRBJ2-7	TRBD2
CASSQEDRVGETQYF	TRBV4-1	TRBJ2-5	TRBD1
CASSMTSVYGYTF	TRBV19	TRBJ1-2	.
CASSPGTLSNQPQHF	TRBV11-2	TRBJ1-5	.
CASSYAWTVGETQYF	TRBV6-5	TRBJ2-5	.
CASSPDMLQPQHF	TRBV12-3/TRBV12-4	TRBJ1-5	.